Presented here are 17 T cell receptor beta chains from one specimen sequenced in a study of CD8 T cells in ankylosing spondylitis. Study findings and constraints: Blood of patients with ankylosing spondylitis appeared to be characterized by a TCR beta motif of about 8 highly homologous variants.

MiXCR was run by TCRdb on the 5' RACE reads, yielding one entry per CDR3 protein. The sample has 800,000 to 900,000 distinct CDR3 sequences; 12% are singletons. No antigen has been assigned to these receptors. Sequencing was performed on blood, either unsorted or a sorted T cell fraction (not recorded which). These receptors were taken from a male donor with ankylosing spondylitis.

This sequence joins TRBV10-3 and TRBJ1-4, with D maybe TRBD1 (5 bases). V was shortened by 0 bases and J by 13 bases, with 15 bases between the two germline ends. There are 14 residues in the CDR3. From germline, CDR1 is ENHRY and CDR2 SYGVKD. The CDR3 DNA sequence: TGTGCCATCAGTGAGTCCCAGGGAGAAAGTGGACTGTTTTTT. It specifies CAISESQGESGLFF.

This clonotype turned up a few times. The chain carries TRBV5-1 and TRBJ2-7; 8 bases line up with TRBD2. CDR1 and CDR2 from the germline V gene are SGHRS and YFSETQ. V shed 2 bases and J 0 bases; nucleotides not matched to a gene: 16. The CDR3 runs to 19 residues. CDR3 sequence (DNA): TGCGCCAGCAGCTTACCTCGAGGGGGACTTAGCGGGGCCTCCTACGAGCAGTACTTC. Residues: CASSLPRGGLSGASYEQYF.

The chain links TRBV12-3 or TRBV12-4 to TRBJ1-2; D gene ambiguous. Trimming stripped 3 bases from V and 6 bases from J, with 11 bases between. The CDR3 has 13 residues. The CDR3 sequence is CASSFWLINGYTF. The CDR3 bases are TGTGCCAGCAGTTTCTGGCTAATAAATGGCTACACCTTC.

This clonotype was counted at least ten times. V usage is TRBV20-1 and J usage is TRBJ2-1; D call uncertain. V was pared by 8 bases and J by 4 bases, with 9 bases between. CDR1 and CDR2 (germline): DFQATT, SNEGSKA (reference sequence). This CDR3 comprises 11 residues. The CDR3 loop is CSNSGYNEQFF. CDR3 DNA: TGCAGTAATTCCGGATACAATGAGCAGTTCTTC.

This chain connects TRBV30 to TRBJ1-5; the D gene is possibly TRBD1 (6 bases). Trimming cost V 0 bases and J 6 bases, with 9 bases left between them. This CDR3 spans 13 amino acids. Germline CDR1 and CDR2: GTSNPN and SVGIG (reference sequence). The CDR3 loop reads CAWSVRTAQPQHF. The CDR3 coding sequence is TGTGCCTGGAGTGTACGGACAGCTCAGCCCCAGCATTTT.

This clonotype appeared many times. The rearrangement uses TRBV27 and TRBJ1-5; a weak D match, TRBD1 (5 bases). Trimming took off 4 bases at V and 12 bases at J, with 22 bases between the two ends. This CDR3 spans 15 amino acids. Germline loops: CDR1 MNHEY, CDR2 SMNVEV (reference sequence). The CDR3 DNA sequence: TGTGCCAGCAGTTCTCCACGCCGGGGCGATCAGTTCCAGCATTTT. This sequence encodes CASSSPRRGDQFQHF.

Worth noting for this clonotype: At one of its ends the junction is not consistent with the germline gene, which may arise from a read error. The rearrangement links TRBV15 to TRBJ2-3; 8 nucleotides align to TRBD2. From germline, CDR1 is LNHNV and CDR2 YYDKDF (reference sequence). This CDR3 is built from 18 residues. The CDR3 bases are TGTGCCACCAGCAGAGACACTCAGAGGGCGGGGGGTGCAGATAGGCAGTATTTT. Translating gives CATSRDTQRAGGADRQYF. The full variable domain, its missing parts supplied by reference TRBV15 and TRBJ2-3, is DAMVIQNPRYQVTQFGKPVTLSCSQTLNHNVMYWYQQKSSQAPKLLFHYYDKDFNNEADTPDNFQSRRPNTSFCFLDIRSPGLGDTAMYLCATSRDTQRAGGADRQYFGPGTRLTVL.

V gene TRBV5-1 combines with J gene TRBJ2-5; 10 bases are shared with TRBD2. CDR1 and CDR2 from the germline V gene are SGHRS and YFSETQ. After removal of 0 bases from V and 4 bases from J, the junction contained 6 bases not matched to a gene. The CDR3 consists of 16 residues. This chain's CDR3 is CASSLAPSGGTETQYF. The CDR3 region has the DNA TGCGCCAGCAGCTTGGCCCCTAGCGGGGGAACAGAGACCCAGTACTTC.

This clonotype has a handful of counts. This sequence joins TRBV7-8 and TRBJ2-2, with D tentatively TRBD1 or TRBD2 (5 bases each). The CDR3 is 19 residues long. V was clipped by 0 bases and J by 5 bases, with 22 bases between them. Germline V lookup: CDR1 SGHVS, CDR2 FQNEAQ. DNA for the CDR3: TGTGCCAGCAGCTTAGCCGGGGCTATCCTCGGGTCGGTTACCGGGGAGCTGTTTTTT. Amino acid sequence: CASSLAGAILGSVTGELFF.

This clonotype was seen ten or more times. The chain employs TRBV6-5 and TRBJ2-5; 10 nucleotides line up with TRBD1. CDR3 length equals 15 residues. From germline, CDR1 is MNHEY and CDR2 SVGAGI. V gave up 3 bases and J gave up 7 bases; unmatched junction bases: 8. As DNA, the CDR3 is TGTGCCAGCAGTTATCCCGGGACAGGGGAAGGGACCCAGTACTTC. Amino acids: CASSYPGTGEGTQYF.

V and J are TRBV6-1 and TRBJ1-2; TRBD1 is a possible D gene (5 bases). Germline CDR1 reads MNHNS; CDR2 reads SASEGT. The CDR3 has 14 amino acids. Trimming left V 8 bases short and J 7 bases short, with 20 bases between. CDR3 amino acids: CASRPFGASTGYTF. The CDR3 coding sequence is TGTGCCAGCCGCCCATTTGGGGCTTCCACTGGCTACACCTTC.

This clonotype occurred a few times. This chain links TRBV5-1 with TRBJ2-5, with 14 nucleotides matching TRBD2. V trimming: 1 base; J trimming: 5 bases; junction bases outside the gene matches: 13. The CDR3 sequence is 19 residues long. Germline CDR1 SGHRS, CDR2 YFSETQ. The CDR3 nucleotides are TGCGCCAGCAGCTTGACGGCTTCGGGACTAGCGGGAGAGAGGGAGACCCAGTACTTC. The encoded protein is CASSLTASGLAGERETQYF.

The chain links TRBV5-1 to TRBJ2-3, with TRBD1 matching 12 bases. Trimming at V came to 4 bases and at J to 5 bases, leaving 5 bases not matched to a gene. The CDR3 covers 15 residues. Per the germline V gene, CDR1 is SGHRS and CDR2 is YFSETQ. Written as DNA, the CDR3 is TGCGCCAGCAGCCCGGGACAGGGGGCGTTAGATACGCAGTATTTT. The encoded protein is CASSPGQGALDTQYF.

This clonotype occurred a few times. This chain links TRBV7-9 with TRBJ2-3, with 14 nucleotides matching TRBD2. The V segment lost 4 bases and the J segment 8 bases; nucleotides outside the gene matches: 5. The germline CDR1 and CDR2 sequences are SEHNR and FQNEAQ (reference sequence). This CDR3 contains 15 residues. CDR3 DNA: TGTGCCAGCAGCTCTCCGGGACTAGCGGGGGTTACGCAGTATTTT. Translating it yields CASSSPGLAGVTQYF.

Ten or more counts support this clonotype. The chain's CDR3 is CAIQERGANVLTF. As DNA, the CDR3 is TGTGCCATCCAAGAACGGGGGGCCAACGTCCTGACTTTC. The chain is built from TRBV10-3 and TRBJ2-6, with D uncertain. From germline, CDR1 is ENHRY and CDR2 SYGVKD. Trimming shortened V by 8 bases and J by 4 bases, and 9 bases separated the two germline ends. The CDR3 loop spans 13 amino acids.

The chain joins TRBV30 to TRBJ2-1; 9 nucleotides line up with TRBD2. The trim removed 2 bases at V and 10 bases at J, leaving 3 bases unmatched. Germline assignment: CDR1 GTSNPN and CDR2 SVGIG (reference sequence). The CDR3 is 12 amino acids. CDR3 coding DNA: TGTGCCTGGAGTCCTGGGACTAGCGAGCAGTTCTTC. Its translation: CAWSPGTSEQFF.

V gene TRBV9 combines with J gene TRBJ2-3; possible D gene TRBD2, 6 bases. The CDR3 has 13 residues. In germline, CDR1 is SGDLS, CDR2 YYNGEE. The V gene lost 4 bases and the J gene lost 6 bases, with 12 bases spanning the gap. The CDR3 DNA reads TGTGCCAGCAGCTTCGACGGGGGTGATACGCAGTATTTT. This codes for CASSFDGGDTQYF.